This T cell receptor (beta chain) was observed in a study of CD4+ T cells in melanoma. Study conclusions and caveats: CD8+ T cell, macrophage and B cell function reportedly correlated with neoantigen-specific CD4+ T cells. In melanoma, neoantigen-specific CD4+ T cells reportedly differed in differentiation state.

Points on this clone: Its antigen is not identified.

Some clones are missing from TCRdb's copy, which holds only in-frame ones; the method was immunoSEQ multiplex PCR. The table lists about 50,000 clones, 89% of them singletons. The CDR3 loop spans 15 amino acids. Germline CDR1 and CDR2: MNHEY and SVGAGI. The germline V and J ends were trimmed by 6 bases and 0 bases, with 14 bases remaining between them. The TCR sequence derives from a human donor with melanoma. The sample taken for sequencing was peripheral blood. This rearrangement joins TRBV6-5 to TRBJ1-1, with D unresolved. CDR3 region: CASSLTGGMNTEAFF. The CDR3 DNA is TGTGCCAGCAGCCTGACGGGCGGAATGAACACTGAAGCTTTCTTT.